Listed here are 3 T cell receptor beta chains from one sample, sequenced in a study of cytomegalovirus exposure and HLA in healthy donors (dated 2017 in TCRdb). The library came from the immunoSEQ multiplex PCR assay. For the multiplex PCR, a mixture combining 60 forward primers for TCR Vbeta segments and 13 reverse primers for TCR Jbeta segments was used. The table was pulled from immuneACCESS by TCRdb, which kept in-frame rearrangements only. Such tables lose some clones; where checked, under half of the loss comes from unresolved V genes, and the rest has no known cause. Counted in this sample were 50,000 to 70,000 clones; over 50% of them appeared once. The ten most abundant clones make up around 2.7% of the sample. Specimen: PBMCs. The origin of the receptors is a young man in good health and CMV-seronegative.

The sample holds a few counts of this clone. This sequence joins TRBV4-1 and TRBJ2-5; the D is unclear. From germline, CDR1 is MGHRA and CDR2 YSYEKL. There are 15 residues in the CDR3. V lost 5 bases and J lost 4, with 17 bases in between. For the CDR3, the DNA is TGCGCCAGCAGCGCGGTCCAGCAACCCCGAGAGACCCAGTACTTC. Protein product: CASSAVQQPRETQYF.

This clone was counted a few times. The chain combines TRBV29-1 with TRBJ1-1, with a weak D call TRBD1 (6 bases). In germline, CDR1 is SQVTM, CDR2 ANQGSEA. Deletions cut 7 bases from V and 0 bases from J, with 12 bases between. The CDR3 consists of 13 residues. CDR3 nucleotide sequence: TGCAGCGGGCGGACAGACATGAACACTGAAGCTTTCTTT. This sequence encodes CSGRTDMNTEAFF.

This chain uses TRBV9 with TRBJ2-1; 8 nucleotides align to TRBD2. Germline CDR1 SGDLS, CDR2 YYNGEE. V was pared by 2 bases and J by 6 bases, with 10 bases of the junction left unmatched. The CDR3 is 16 amino acids. CDR3 nucleotides: TGTGCCAGCAGCGTTCCCCTCGGGGGGGAAGTCAATGAGCAGTTCTTC. Amino acid sequence: CASSVPLGGEVNEQFF.